Presented here are 10 T cell receptor beta chains from one specimen sequenced in a study of shared clonotypes between healthy human individuals. Generated by immunoSEQ multiplex PCR, the TCRdb table keeps only in-frame clones and is missing some. The table lists roughly 1.4 million clones, about 98.5% of them singletons, with 0.3% to 0.45% in the top ten. The sequenced sample consisted of naive CD4+ T cells sorted from blood. As to subset: CD45RA+ positively selected. The origin of the receptors is a man aged 25-40 years in good health.

The rearrangement joins TRBV5-1 to TRBJ2-1, with 8 bases matching TRBD1. The CDR3 loop spans 15 amino acids. V was pared by 1 base and J by 5 bases, with 5 bases of the junction left unmatched. Germline V gene sequence: CDR1 SGHRS, CDR2 YFSETQ. The CDR3 bases are TGCGCCAGCAGCTTGTCAGGGGGCGGCCACAATGAGCAGTTCTTC. It translates to CASSLSGGGHNEQFF.

This chain connects TRBV18 to TRBJ1-3; the D is unclear. V lost 3 bases and J lost 0, with 12 bases in between. The germline CDR1 and CDR2 sequences are KGHSH and LQKENI. The length of the CDR3 is 16 residues. In DNA form, the CDR3 reads TGTGCCAGCTCACCGGTGGACCGACTCTCTGGAAACACCATATATTTT. Its translation: CASSPVDRLSGNTIYF. Looking up the rest from reference TRBV18 and TRBJ1-3 gives the full variable domain: NAGVMQNPRHLVRRRGQEARLRCSPMKGHSHVYWYRQLPEEGLKFMVYLQKENIIDESGMPKERFSAEFPKEGPSILRIQQVVRGDSAAYFCASSPVDRLSGNTIYFGEGSWLTVV.

This rearrangement joins TRBV7-2 to TRBJ2-1; the D call may be TRBD1 or TRBD2 (6 bases each). Looked up from germline, CDR1 is SGHTA and CDR2 is FQGNSA. The CDR3 extends over 17 amino acids. Trimming stripped 4 bases from V and 3 bases from J, with 19 bases between. For the CDR3, the DNA is TGTGCCAGCAGCTCACGTCTAGGGGGACTTTTCTACAATGAGCAGTTCTTC. Translated, it gives CASSSRLGGLFYNEQFF.

The CDR3: CASSLRTVYGYTF. The CDR3 DNA is TGTGCCAGCAGTTTACGGACGGTCTATGGCTACACCTTC. The chain carries TRBV28 and TRBJ1-2; D is uncertain. Germline V lookup: CDR1 MDHEN, CDR2 SYDVKM. This CDR3 has 13 residues. V lost 2 bases, J lost 4 bases, and 8 bases lay in between.

The chain employs TRBV7-9 and TRBJ1-4, with D maybe TRBD1 (5 bases). Germline CDR1 reads SEHNR; CDR2 reads FQNEAQ (reference sequence). The CDR3 has 16 amino acids. Trimming cost V 1 base and J 4 bases, with 13 bases left between them. DNA for the CDR3: TGTGCCAGCAGCTTAGAGAGGGACCCCAGTAATGAAAAACTGTTTTTT. Translation: CASSLERDPSNEKLFF.

CDR3 coding DNA: TGTGCCACCAGTCCCAGGGGCTCGGATACGCAGTATTTT. This codes for CATSPRGSDTQYF. The J gene is TRBJ2-3, the V gene TRBV15; weak D call: TRBD1 (6 bases). Between the trimmed V and J ends, which lost 6 bases and 6 bases, there was a span of 13 bases. Germline CDR1 reads LNHNV; CDR2 reads YYDKDF (reference sequence). The CDR3 covers 13 residues.

In its sample, this clone was seen once. V and J are TRBV25-1 and TRBJ1-1; tentatively, D is TRBD1 (6 bases). The CDR3 covers 15 residues. Germline V gives CDR1 MGHDK, CDR2 SYGVNS. V was shortened by 0 bases and J by 1 base, with 9 bases between the two germline ends. CDR3 residues: CASSEYAGANTEAFF. As DNA, the CDR3 is TGTGCCAGCAGTGAATACGCGGGGGCGAACACTGAAGCTTTCTTT.

This chain links TRBV7-6 with TRBJ2-3; tentatively, D is TRBD2 (6 bases). Per germline, CDR1 SGHVS and CDR2 FNYEAQ. Trimming removed 2 bases from V and 1 base from J, with 16 bases in between. The CDR3 spans 17 residues. The CDR3 nucleotides read TGTGCCAGCAGCTTAATTGCTCGGGGGAACCGCACAGATACGCAGTATTTT. The encoded protein is CASSLIARGNRTDTQYF.

The chain carries TRBV7-2 and TRBJ1-6; 7 positions agree with TRBD1. The CDR3 extends over 15 amino acids. V was clipped by 4 bases and J by 4 bases; unmatched bases: 4. Germline loops: CDR1 SGHTA, CDR2 FQGNSA. The CDR3 spells CASSSRQGYNSPLHF. In nucleotides, the CDR3 is TGTGCCAGCAGCTCCCGACAGGGTTATAATTCACCCCTCCACTTT.

The gene calls are TRBV5-6 and TRBJ2-7, with a weak D call TRBD1 (5 bases). The CDR3 is 15 amino acids. CDR1 and CDR2 (germline): SGHDT, YYEEEE. V lost 4 bases to trimming and J lost 3 bases, with 17 bases between them. CDR3 DNA: TGTGCCAGCAGCCTTATACAGGTTCCCCTCTACGAGCAGTACTTC. Encoded protein: CASSLIQVPLYEQYF.